A single T cell receptor (beta chain) is shown here with its context. What it recognizes is unknown. Using immunoSEQ multiplex PCR, the repertoire was profiled, and TCRdb retains in-frame clones only, with some absent. The table includes 68,000 or so clones, about 80% detected once. The source of the sample is a study of OX40 agonist ivuxolimab in advanced cancers. Study-level points and caveats: Low normalized T-cell clonal expansion was also seen in some nonresponders.

The cohort excluded patients with autoimmune disease history or systemic immunosuppression. CDR1 is SQVTM, CDR2 ANQGSEA, per germline. With 5 bases clipped from V and 1 base from J, the junction kept 9 bases outside the gene matches. CDR3 length: 15 residues. The sample consisted of CD4+ or CD8+ T cells sorted from blood, taken in a trial of the OX40 agonist ivuxolimab. This chain links TRBV29-1 with TRBJ2-5; TRBD2 matches at 8 bases. The source of this sequence is an adult with an advanced solid tumor such as melanoma, head and neck, liver or kidney cancer. The CDR3 region has the DNA TGCAGCGTTAATAAGGCGGGGGGACTCCAAGAGACCCAGTACTTC. Translation: CSVNKAGGLQETQYF.